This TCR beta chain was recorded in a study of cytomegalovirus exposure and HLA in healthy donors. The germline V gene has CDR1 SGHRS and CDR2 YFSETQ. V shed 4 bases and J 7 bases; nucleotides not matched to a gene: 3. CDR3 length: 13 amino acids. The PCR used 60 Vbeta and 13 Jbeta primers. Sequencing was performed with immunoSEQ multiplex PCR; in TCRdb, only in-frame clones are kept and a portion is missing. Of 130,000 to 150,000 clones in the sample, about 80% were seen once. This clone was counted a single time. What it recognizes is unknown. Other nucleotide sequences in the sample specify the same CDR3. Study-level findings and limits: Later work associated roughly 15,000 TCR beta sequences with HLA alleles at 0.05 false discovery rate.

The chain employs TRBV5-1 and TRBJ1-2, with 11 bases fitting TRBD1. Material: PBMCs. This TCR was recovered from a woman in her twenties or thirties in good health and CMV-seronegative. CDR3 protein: CASSPGQGGGYTF. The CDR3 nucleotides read TGCGCCAGCAGCCCGGGACAGGGGGGTGGCTACACCTTC.